This T cell receptor beta chain was profiled in a study of blood T cell repertoires in COVID-19. The protocol was immunoSEQ multiplex PCR, while the TCRdb copy is restricted to in-frame clones and leaves out a portion. Of about 36,000 clones listed, roughly nine tenths are singletons. The receptor was isolated from a human donor in a cohort sampled during active COVID-19. Sequenced sample: peripheral blood.

The CDR3: CASTGQTPDMNTEAFF. Written as DNA, the CDR3 is TGTGCCAGCACGGGACAGACACCAGACATGAACACTGAAGCTTTCTTT. This chain links TRBV2 with TRBJ1-1; 7 nucleotides align to TRBD1. The CDR3 has 16 amino acids. J gave up 0 bases and V 7 bases, and 11 bases lay outside the gene matches. Germline assignment: CDR1 SNHLY and CDR2 FYNNEI.